This T cell receptor beta chain was identified in a study of cytomegalovirus exposure and HLA in healthy donors. Researchers ran the PCR with 60 Vbeta and 13 Jbeta primers. Here immunoSEQ multiplex PCR was the method, and the copy in TCRdb shows in-frame clones only, minus some. This sample carries about 140,000 clones, about two thirds of them seen once, and the ten largest clones take approximately 3.9%. Trimming removed 4 bases from V and 3 bases from J, with 20 bases in between. Germline loops: CDR1 SGHKS, CDR2 YYEKEE (reference sequence). The CDR3 loop spans 16 amino acids. Regarding donors, all were healthy bone marrow donors.

This TCR derives from a man over 45 in good health and CMV-seropositive. The specimen was PBMCs. The genes are TRBV5-5 and TRBJ2-7; D may be TRBD1 (6 bases). The CDR3 nucleotides read TGTGCCAGCAGCCCTGGTAGGGACATAGCGATCTACGAGCAGTACTTC. It encodes CASSPGRDIAIYEQYF.